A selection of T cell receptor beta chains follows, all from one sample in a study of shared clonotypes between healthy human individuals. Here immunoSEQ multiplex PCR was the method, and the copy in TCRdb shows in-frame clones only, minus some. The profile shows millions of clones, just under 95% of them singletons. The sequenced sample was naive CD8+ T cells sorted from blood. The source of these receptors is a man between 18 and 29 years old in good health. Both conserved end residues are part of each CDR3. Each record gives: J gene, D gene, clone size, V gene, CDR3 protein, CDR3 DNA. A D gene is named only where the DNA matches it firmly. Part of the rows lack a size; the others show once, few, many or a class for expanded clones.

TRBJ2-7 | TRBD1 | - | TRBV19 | CASSIDLETGKGDEQYF | TGTGCCAGTAGTATAGATTTAGAGACAGGGAAAGGCGACGAGCAGTACTTC
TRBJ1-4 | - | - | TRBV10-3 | CAISESFPSSSNEKLFF | TGTGCCATCAGTGAGTCCTTCCCCAGCAGTTCTAATGAAAAACTGTTTTTT
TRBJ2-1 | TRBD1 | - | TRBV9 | CASSAQGVADEQFF | TGTGCCAGCAGCGCCCAGGGGGTTGCGGATGAGCAGTTCTTC
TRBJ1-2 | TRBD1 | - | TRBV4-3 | CASSQTGGDGYTF | TGCGCCAGCAGCCAAACAGGGGGAGATGGCTACACCTTC
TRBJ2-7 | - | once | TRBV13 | CASSLGLGTTYEQYF | TGTGCCAGCAGCTTAGGCCTGGGGACGACCTACGAGCAGTACTTC
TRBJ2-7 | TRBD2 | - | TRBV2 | CASRDISGGIGDEQYF | TGTGCCAGCAGAGATATTAGCGGGGGGATCGGAGACGAGCAGTACTTC
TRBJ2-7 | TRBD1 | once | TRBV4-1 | CASSQDGQGLYEQYF | TGCGCCAGCAGCCAAGACGGACAGGGTTTATACGAGCAGTACTTC
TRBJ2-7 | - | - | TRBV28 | CASTYATVSYEQYF | TGTGCCAGCACCTATGCTACAGTCTCCTACGAGCAGTACTTC
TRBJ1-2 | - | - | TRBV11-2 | CASSLGRGPDYGYTF | TGTGCCAGCAGCTTAGGACGGGGACCTGACTATGGCTACACCTTC
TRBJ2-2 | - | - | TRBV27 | CASSLYTNTGELFF | TGTGCCAGCAGTCTTTACACGAACACCGGGGAGCTGTTTTTT
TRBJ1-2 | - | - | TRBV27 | CASSLTTGWGYTF | TGTGCCAGCAGTTTAACCACAGGTTGGGGCTACACCTTC
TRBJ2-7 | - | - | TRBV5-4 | CASSPGLGEQYF | TGTGCCAGCAGCCCGGGGCTAGGCGAGCAGTACTTC
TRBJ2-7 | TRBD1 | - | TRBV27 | CASSISGTEASYEQYF | TGTGCCAGCAGTATTTCCGGGACAGAAGCCTCCTACGAGCAGTACTTC
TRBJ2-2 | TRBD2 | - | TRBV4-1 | CASSPGTSGAPTGELFF | TGCGCCAGCAGCCCCGGGACTAGCGGGGCCCCAACCGGGGAGCTGTTTTTT
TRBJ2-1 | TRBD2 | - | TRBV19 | CASSIAGGPYNEQFF | TGTGCCAGTAGTATAGCGGGAGGGCCTTACAATGAGCAGTTCTTC
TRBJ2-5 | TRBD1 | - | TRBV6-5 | CASSYSGTGGEETQYF | TGTGCCAGCAGTTACTCTGGGACAGGGGGGGAAGAGACCCAGTACTTC
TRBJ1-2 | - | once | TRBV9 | CASSLAGDGYTF | TGTGCCAGCAGCCTTGCAGGGGACGGCTACACCTTC
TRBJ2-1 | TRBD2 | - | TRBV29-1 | CSVELAGLYNEQFF | TGCAGCGTCGAGCTAGCGGGGCTATACAATGAGCAGTTCTTC
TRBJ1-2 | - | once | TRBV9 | CASSLRDIGYGYTF | TGTGCCAGCAGCCTCCGGGACATAGGCTATGGCTACACCTTC
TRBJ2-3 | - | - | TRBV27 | CASSLFTVSSTDTQYF | TGTGCCAGCAGTTTGTTTACCGTCTCTAGCACAGATACGCAGTATTTT
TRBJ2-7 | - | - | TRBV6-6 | CASSYGLDTYEQYF | TGTGCCAGCAGTTACGGACTCGACACCTACGAGCAGTACTTC
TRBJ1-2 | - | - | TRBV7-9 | CASSLDTGWNGYTF | TGTGCCAGCAGCTTAGATACAGGGTGGAATGGCTACACCTTC
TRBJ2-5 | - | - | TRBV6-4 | CASSDRPSRKETQYF | TGTGCCAGCAGTGACAGGCCTAGCCGAAAAGAGACCCAGTACTTC
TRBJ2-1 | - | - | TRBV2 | CASRTGTSYNEQFF | TGTGCCAGCAGGACCGGGACCTCCTACAATGAGCAGTTCTTC
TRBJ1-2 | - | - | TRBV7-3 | CASGSYGYGYTF | TGTGCCAGCGGTTCGTATGGCTATGGCTACACCTTC
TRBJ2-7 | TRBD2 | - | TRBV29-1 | CSVLNSGSRSYEQYF | TGCAGCGTTTTGAATAGCGGGAGTAGGTCCTACGAGCAGTACTTC
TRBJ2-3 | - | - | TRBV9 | CASSVESEGTDTQYF | TGTGCCAGCAGCGTAGAAAGCGAGGGCACAGATACGCAGTATTTT
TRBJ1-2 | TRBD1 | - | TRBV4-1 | CASSQNQDREGIGYTF | TGCGCCAGCAGCCAAAACCAGGACAGGGAAGGTATTGGCTACACCTTC
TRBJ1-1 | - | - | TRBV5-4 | CASSLEAGSEAFF | TGTGCCAGCAGCTTGGAGGCCGGATCTGAAGCTTTCTTT
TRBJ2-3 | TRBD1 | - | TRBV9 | CASSVPGTGVEDTQYF | TGTGCCAGCAGCGTTCCGGGAACAGGGGTTGAAGATACGCAGTATTTT
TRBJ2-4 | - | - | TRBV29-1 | CSVGAEANIQYF | TGCAGCGTGGGGGCCGAGGCCAACATTCAGTACTTC
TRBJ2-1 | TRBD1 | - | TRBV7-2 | CASSFAGQGTDNEQFF | TGTGCCAGCAGCTTCGCGGGACAGGGGACGGACAATGAGCAGTTCTTC
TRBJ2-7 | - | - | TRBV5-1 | CASSLGIQGGSYEQYF | TGCGCCAGCAGCTTGGGAATCCAGGGGGGATCCTACGAGCAGTACTTC
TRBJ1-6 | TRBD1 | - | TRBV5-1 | CASSSTGANSPLHF | TGCGCCAGCAGCTCAACAGGGGCAAATTCACCCCTCCACTTT
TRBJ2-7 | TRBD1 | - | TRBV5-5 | CASSLDDRGVQNEQYF | TGTGCCAGCAGCTTGGACGACAGGGGAGTTCAGAACGAGCAGTACTTC
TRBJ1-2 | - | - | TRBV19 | CASTSGAGGYTF | TGTGCCAGTACATCAGGGGCAGGCGGCTACACCTTC
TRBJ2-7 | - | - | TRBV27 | CASSQAGLSYEQYF | TGTGCCAGCAGTCAAGCGGGCCTCTCCTACGAGCAGTACTTC
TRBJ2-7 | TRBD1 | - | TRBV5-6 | CASSLGGTGSEQYF | TGTGCCAGCAGCTTGGGAGGGACAGGGAGCGAGCAGTACTTC
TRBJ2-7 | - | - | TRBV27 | CASSFAQGYEQYF | TGTGCCAGCAGTTTCGCCCAGGGTTACGAGCAGTACTTC
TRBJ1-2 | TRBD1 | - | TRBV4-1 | CASSQEARTGADYGYTF | TGCGCCAGCAGCCAAGAAGCGCGGACAGGGGCTGACTATGGCTACACCTTC
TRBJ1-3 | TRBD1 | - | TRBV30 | CAWRKRGPGNTIYF | TGTGCCTGGAGGAAGAGGGGGCCTGGAAACACCATATATTTT
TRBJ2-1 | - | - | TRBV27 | CATYTRFNEQFF | TGTGCCACCTATACTAGATTTAATGAGCAGTTCTTC
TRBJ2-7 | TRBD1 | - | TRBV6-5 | CASRPGQGLYEQYF | TGTGCCAGCAGGCCGGGACAGGGACTATACGAGCAGTACTTC
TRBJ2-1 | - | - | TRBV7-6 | CASSLIPSGVNEQFF | TGTGCCAGCAGCTTAATTCCATCGGGGGTCAATGAGCAGTTCTTC
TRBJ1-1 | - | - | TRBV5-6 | CASSLWTGTVEAFF | TGTGCCAGCAGCTTATGGACCGGGACGGTTGAAGCTTTCTTT
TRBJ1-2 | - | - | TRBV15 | CATSRDGTHYGYTF | TGTGCCACCAGCAGAGATGGGACTCACTATGGCTACACCTTC
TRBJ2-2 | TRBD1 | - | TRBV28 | CASSFGTGVFGELFF | TGTGCCAGCAGTTTCGGGACAGGGGTTTTCGGGGAGCTGTTTTTT
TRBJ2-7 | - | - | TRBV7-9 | CASSLGEVLAAEYF | TGTGCCAGCAGCTTAGGGGAAGTCTTAGCGGCGGAGTACTTC
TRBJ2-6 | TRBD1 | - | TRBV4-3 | CASSPAGTASGANVLTF | TGCGCCAGCAGCCCCGCCGGGACAGCCTCTGGGGCCAACGTCCTGACTTTC
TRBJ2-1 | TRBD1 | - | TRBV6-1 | CASSEPRDRAYNEQFF | TGTGCCAGCAGTGAGCCCCGGGACAGGGCCTACAATGAGCAGTTCTTC
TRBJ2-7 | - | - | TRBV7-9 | CASSLAEGAYEQYF | TGTGCCAGCAGCTTAGCGGAGGGGGCGTACGAGCAGTACTTC
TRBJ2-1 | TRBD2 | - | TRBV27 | CASRSGLAGGNEQFF | TGTGCCAGCAGGTCCGGGCTAGCGGGAGGGAATGAGCAGTTCTTC
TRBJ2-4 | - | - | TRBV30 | CAWRRMGAKNIQYF | TGTGCCTGGAGGCGTATGGGGGCCAAAAACATTCAGTACTTC
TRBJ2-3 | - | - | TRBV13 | CASSLGGRPGGTDTQYF | TGTGCCAGCAGCTTAGGCGGGAGACCCGGCGGGACAGATACGCAGTATTTT
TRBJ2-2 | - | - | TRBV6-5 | CASSYVSAGELFF | TGTGCCAGCAGTTACGTCAGTGCCGGGGAGCTGTTTTTT
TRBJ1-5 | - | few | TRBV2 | CASSGNRASNQPQHF | TGTGCCAGCAGTGGAAACAGGGCTTCGAATCAGCCCCAGCATTTT
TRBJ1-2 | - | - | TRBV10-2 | CASSDLGANYGYTF | TGCGCCAGCAGTGATCTAGGTGCTAACTATGGCTACACCTTC
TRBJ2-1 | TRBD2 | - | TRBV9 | CASSVQGASGPLTLYNEQFF | TGTGCCAGCAGCGTACAAGGGGCTAGCGGGCCGCTGACCCTCTACAATGAGCAGTTCTTC
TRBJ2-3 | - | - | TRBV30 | CAWSNGQGADTQYF | TGTGCCTGGAGTAATGGGCAGGGCGCAGATACGCAGTATTTT
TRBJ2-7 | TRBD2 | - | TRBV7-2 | CASSLVPAGGEGNNEQYF | TGTGCCAGCAGCTTAGTCCCAGCGGGAGGAGAGGGTAATAACGAGCAGTACTTC